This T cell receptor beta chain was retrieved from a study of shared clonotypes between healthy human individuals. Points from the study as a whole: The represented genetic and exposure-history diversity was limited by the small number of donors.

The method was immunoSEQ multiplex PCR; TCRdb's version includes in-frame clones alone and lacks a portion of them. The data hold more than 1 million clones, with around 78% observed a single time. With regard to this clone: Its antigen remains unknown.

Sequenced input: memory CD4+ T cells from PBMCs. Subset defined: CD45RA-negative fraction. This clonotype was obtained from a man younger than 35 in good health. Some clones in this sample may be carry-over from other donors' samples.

The CDR3 here is CASRTSAAYEQYF. The CDR3 bases are TGTGCCAGCCGGACTAGCGCAGCCTACGAGCAGTACTTC. J is TRBJ2-7 and V is TRBV28; 9 bases are shared with TRBD2. After removal of 8 bases from V and 2 bases from J, the junction contained 4 bases not matched to a gene. Germline V gene sequence: CDR1 MDHEN, CDR2 SYDVKM. The CDR3 runs 13 residues.